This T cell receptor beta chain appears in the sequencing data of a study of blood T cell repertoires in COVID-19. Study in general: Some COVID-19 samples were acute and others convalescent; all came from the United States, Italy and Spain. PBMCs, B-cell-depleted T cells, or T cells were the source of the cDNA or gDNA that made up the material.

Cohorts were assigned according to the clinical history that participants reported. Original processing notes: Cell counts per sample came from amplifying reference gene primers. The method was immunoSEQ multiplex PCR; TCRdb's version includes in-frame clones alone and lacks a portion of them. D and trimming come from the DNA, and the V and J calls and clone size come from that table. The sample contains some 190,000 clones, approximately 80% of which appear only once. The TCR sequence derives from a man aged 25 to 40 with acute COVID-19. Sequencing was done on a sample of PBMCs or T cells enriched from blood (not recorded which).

The CDR3 bases are TGCGCCAGCAGCCCCGTGGGGGGCGGGGGAGCCGAGGATACGCAGTATTTT. Amino acids: CASSPVGGGGAEDTQYF. V gene TRBV4-1 combines with J gene TRBJ2-3; D is perhaps TRBD2 (7 bases). The CDR3 spans 17 residues. CDR1 MGHRA and CDR2 YSYEKL come from the germline V gene. The ends were cut back, 4 bases at V and 6 bases at J, with 23 bases in the middle.